These 12 T cell receptor beta chains share one sample of origin, sequenced in a study of blood T cell repertoires in COVID-19. Repertoires were generated with immunoSEQ multiplex PCR, while TCRdb's copy carries only in-frame clones and drops some. The sample contains 300,000 to 400,000 clones, approximately 89% of which appear only once. Sample: peripheral blood. All receptors derive from a woman aged 18 to 35 who had recovered from COVID-19.

This chain uses TRBV7-2 with TRBJ1-1; D remains ambiguous. The CDR3 is 12 residues long. Trimming removed 3 bases from V and 5 bases from J, with 7 bases in between. Germline V gene sequence: CDR1 SGHTA, CDR2 FQGNSA. The CDR3 DNA sequence: TGTGCCAGCAGCTTCGTGCAGACTGAAGCTTTCTTT. Encoded protein: CASSFVQTEAFF.

The chain uses TRBV2 and TRBJ1-2; 8 bases fit TRBD1. The length of the CDR3 is 14 residues. Germline CDR1 and CDR2: SNHLY and FYNNEI. V was clipped by 7 bases and J by 4 bases; unmatched bases: 8. The CDR3 here is CASTFGQGSYGYTF. CDR3 DNA sequence: TGTGCCAGCACCTTTGGACAGGGTAGCTATGGCTACACCTTC.

The rearrangement links TRBV9 to TRBJ2-1, with 7 bases matching TRBD1. V shed 0 bases, J shed 9 bases, and the junction held 6 bases outside the gene matches. CDR1 and CDR2 (germline): SGDLS, YYNGEE. The length of the CDR3 is 14 residues. Written as DNA, the CDR3 is TGTGCCAGCAGCGTAGGGACAGGCGGCGGTGAGCAGTTCTTC. Protein sequence: CASSVGTGGGEQFF.

This sequence joins TRBV7-9 and TRBJ2-5, with D tentatively TRBD2 (6 bases). Germline V gene lookup returns CDR1 SEHNR and CDR2 FQNEAQ (reference sequence). The germline V and J ends were trimmed by 2 bases and 2 bases, with 18 bases remaining between them. There are 17 residues in the CDR3. The CDR3 DNA follows: TGTGCCAGCAGCTTAACCAAGACTAGTAGGGGTCAAGAGACCCAGTACTTC. Amino acids: CASSLTKTSRGQETQYF.

CDR3 nucleotide sequence: TGTGCCAGCAGTTATGGGACTAGCGGTCACGTGGGAGATACGCAGTATTTT. Translating gives CASSYGTSGHVGDTQYF. J is TRBJ2-3 and V is TRBV6-2 or TRBV6-3; 11 nucleotides align to TRBD2. The ends lost 3 bases at V and 5 bases at J; junction bases unmatched: 10. The CDR3 extends over 17 amino acids. Germline loops: CDR1 MNHEY, CDR2 SVGEGT.

The rearrangement joins TRBV5-6 to TRBJ2-7; D gene ambiguous. V was trimmed by 4 bases and J by 2 bases, leaving 13 bases between them. This CDR3 contains 14 residues. CDR1 SGHDT and CDR2 YYEEEE come from the germline V gene. The CDR3 bases are TGTGCCAGCAGCCCGGGTCGGCAGCCCTACGAGCAGTACGTC. Its protein product is CASSPGRQPYEQYV.

This clone came up a few times. The chain uses TRBV2 and TRBJ1-1, with 10 bases that match TRBD1. This CDR3 comprises 13 residues. CDR1 and CDR2 (germline): SNHLY, FYNNEI. V was clipped by 4 bases and J by 8 bases; unmatched bases: 4. For the CDR3, the DNA is TGTGCCAGCAGTGGGGACAGGGGTAGGGAAGCTTTCTTT. Protein product: CASSGDRGREAFF.

The V and J genes are TRBV18 and TRBJ1-4, with D possibly matching TRBD1 (5 bases). The CDR3 is 14 residues long. CDR1 is KGHSH, CDR2 LQKENI, per germline. Trimming left V 3 bases short and J 4 bases short, with 9 bases between. The CDR3 spells CASSPDSNNEKLFF. CDR3 bases: TGTGCCAGCTCACCTGACAGTAATAATGAAAAACTGTTTTTT. Filled out from reference TRBV18 and TRBJ1-4, the complete variable domain reads NAGVMQNPRHLVRRRGQEARLRCSPMKGHSHVYWYRQLPEEGLKFMVYLQKENIIDESGMPKERFSAEFPKEGPSILRIQQVVRGDSAAYFCASSPDSNNEKLFFGSGTQLSVL.

The chain uses TRBV11-3 and TRBJ2-3, with TRBD2 matching 8 bases. V gave up 5 bases and J gave up 1 base; unmatched junction bases: 8. This CDR3 has 16 residues. Germline V gene data show CDR1 as SGHNT and CDR2 as YENEEA. The DNA for the CDR3 is TGTGCCAGCAGCCCGGGAGGGGTTTACGGCACAGATACGCAGTATTTT. Its protein is CASSPGGVYGTDTQYF.

The rearrangement links TRBV6-6 to TRBJ2-7; D perhaps matches TRBD1 (6 bases). The CDR3 is 12 residues long. Per germline, CDR1 MNHNY and CDR2 SVGAGI (reference sequence). V lost 6 bases and J 3 bases, leaving 9 bases between the germline ends. Written as DNA, the CDR3 is TGTGCCAGCAGGTCACAGGGCTACGAGCAGTACGTC. Amino acids: CASRSQGYEQYV.

The V gene is TRBV30, the J gene TRBJ1-4; tentative D call: TRBD1 (5 bases). The V gene's germline CDR1 is GTSNPN and CDR2 SVGIG (reference sequence). This CDR3 is 11 amino acids long. Trimming took off 3 bases at V and 10 bases at J, with 9 bases between the two ends. The CDR3 sequence is CAWRQGGKLFF. The CDR3 bases are TGTGCCTGGAGGCAGGGTGGAAAACTGTTTTTT.

The V gene is TRBV5-4, the J gene TRBJ1-2; 9 positions match TRBD1. Germline assignment: CDR1 SGHNT and CDR2 YYREEE (reference sequence). V was pared by 5 bases and J by 5 bases, with 10 bases of the junction left unmatched. The CDR3 consists of 15 residues. As DNA, the CDR3 is TGTGCCAGCAGACCCCGGGACAGGGAAGTATATGGCTACACCTTC. Amino acid sequence: CASRPRDREVYGYTF.